This T cell receptor beta chain was documented in a study of beta chain features in type 1 diabetes. Expressed TCRB transcripts were sequenced after all isolated RNA was converted to cDNA. The table came from immunoSEQ multiplex PCR; TCRdb's copy has only in-frame clones and leaves some out. The sample contains 860,000 or so clones, about a sixth of which appear only once. The germline V and J ends were trimmed by 3 bases and 0 bases, with 17 bases remaining between them. In germline, CDR1 is SGDLS, CDR2 YYNGEE. CDR3 size: 17 residues. This TCR came from a young woman in good health. This chain joins TRBV9 and TRBJ2-3; D assignment may be TRBD1 or TRBD2 (5 bases each). The sample consisted of naive CD4+ T cells from blood. The CDR3 DNA reads TGTGCCAGCAGCGCAGGGACCGGCGGTTATAGCACAGATACGCAGTATTTT. This gives the protein CASSAGTGGYSTDTQYF.